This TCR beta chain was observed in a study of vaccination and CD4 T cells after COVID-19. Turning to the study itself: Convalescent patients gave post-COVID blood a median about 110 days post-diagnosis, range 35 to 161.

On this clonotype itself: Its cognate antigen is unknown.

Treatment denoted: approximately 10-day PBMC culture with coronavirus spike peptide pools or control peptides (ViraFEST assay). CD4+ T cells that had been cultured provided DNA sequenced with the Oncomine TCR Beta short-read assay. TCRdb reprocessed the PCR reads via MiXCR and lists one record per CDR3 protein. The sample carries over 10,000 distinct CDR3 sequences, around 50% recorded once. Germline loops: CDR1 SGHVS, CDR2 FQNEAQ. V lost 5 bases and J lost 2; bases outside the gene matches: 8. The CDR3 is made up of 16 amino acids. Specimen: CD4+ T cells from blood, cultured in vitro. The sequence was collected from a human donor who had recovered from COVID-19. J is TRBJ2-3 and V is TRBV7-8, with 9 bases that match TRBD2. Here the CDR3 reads CASSGREGRPTDTQYF. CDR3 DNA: TGTGCCAGCAGCGGGCGGGAGGGCCGCCCCACAGATACGCAGTATTTT.